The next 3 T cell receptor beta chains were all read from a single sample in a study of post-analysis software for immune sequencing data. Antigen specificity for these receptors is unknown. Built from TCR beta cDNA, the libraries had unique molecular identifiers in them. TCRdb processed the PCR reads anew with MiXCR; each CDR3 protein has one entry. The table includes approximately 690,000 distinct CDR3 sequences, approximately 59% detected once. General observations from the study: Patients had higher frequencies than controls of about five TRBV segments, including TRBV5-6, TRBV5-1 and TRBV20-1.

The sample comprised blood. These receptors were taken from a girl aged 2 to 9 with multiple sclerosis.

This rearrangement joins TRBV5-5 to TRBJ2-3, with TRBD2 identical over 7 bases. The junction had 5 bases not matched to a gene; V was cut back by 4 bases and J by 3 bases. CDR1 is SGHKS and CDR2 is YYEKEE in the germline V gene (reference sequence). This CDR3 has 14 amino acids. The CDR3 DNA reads TGTGCCAGCAGCACGGACGGGGGGACAGATACGCAGTATTTT. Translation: CASSTDGGTDTQYF.

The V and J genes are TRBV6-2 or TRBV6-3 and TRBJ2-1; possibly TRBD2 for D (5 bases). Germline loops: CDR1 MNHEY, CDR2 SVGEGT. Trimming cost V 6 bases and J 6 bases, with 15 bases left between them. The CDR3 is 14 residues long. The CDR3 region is CASRFPAAPNEQFF. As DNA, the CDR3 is TGTGCCAGCAGATTCCCAGCGGCCCCCAATGAGCAGTTCTTC.

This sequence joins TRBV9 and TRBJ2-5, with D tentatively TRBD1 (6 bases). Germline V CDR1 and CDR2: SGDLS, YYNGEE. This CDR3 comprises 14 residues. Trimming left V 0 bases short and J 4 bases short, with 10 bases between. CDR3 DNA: TGTGCCAGCAGCGTAGCAGGGGCGGGAGAGACCCAGTACTTC. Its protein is CASSVAGAGETQYF.